The entry below gives a single T cell receptor (beta chain) sequence along with its context. Its specificity is unknown. The sample is drawn from a study of OX40 agonist ivuxolimab in advanced cancers. Study at large: The study enrolled dose-escalation patients with hepatocellular carcinoma, melanoma, renal cell or head and neck cancer. Study-level findings and limits: Specificity for antigen went undetermined in the expanded peripheral T cells. People who partly responded at 0.1-3.0 mg/kg had some of the least clonal expansion seen. CD8+ T cells averaged more expanded clones than CD4+.

The germline CDR1 and CDR2 sequences are WNHNN and SYGVQD (reference sequence). V was trimmed by 6 bases and J by 4 bases, leaving 13 bases between them. This CDR3 has 14 amino acids. Profiling relied on immunoSEQ multiplex PCR, and the TCRdb table lists in-frame clones only, not all of them. Among roughly 80,000 clones, around four fifths were seen once, and the ten largest hold under 3.5%. The genes are TRBV10-1 and TRBJ2-1; TRBD1 might be the D (5 bases). The sample here was CD4+ or CD8+ T cells sorted from blood, taken in a trial of the OX40 agonist ivuxolimab. This receptor was obtained from an adult with an advanced solid tumor such as melanoma, head and neck, liver or kidney cancer. CDR3 amino acids: CASSYSRVYNEQFF. The CDR3 coding sequence is TGCGCCAGCAGCTATTCCAGGGTGTACAATGAGCAGTTCTTC.